This note documents a single TCR beta chain sequence. Its antigen is as yet unknown. TCRdb redid the calling of the reads with MiXCR, one entry per CDR3 protein. This repertoire shows a few hundred thousand distinct CDR3 sequences, 35% to 50% found once; its top ten account for around 50%. This specimen comes from a study of T cell repertoires in cytomegalovirus infection. CDR1 and CDR2 from the germline V gene are SGHNT and YENEEA. With 5 bases removed from V and 9 bases from J, the gap between germline ends came to 20 bases. This CDR3 is 15 amino acids long. The source is a human donor in good health (CMV status not recorded). Some clones in this sample may be carry-over from other donors' samples. Source: cultured PBMCs, taken from culture after CMV antigen stimulation. V and J are TRBV11-3 and TRBJ2-1, with D perhaps TRBD2 (5 bases). The CDR3, as DNA: TGTGCCAGCAGCCCCGGAGGCCCCGGGCTCGGTGAGCAGTTCTTC. Translating gives CASSPGGPGLGEQFF.